The 21 T cell receptor beta chains in this list originate from one sample, sequenced in a study of shared clonotypes between healthy human individuals. Naivety among CD8 cells was defined by CD45RO negativity and positive CCR7 selection, thereby excluding terminally differentiated effector memory CD45RA+ cells. Sequencing was performed with immunoSEQ multiplex PCR; in TCRdb, only in-frame clones are kept and a portion is missing. The sample shows some 1,900,000 clones, less than 95% of them seen only once. Sequencing was carried out using naive CD8+ T cells sorted from blood. The receptors were sampled from a man between 18 and 35 years old in good health.

This chain connects TRBV28 to TRBJ2-2; 10 bases agree with TRBD2. V gave up 5 bases and J gave up 0 bases; unmatched junction bases: 9. Germline V gives CDR1 MDHEN, CDR2 SYDVKM. The CDR3 covers 18 residues. This chain's CDR3 is CASSPRLAGFANTGELFF. The CDR3, as DNA: TGTGCCAGCAGTCCTCGACTAGCGGGTTTCGCGAACACCGGGGAGCTGTTTTTT.

The J gene is TRBJ2-6, the V gene TRBV15; 8 nucleotides line up with TRBD2. The germline V gene has CDR1 LNHNV and CDR2 YYDKDF (reference sequence). Germline trimming cut 5 bases from V and 0 bases from J; bases unmatched to any gene: 9. This CDR3 is 18 amino acids long. CDR3 sequence (DNA): TGTGCCACCAGCCCCGGGGTAGCGGGACTCTCTGGGGCCAACGTCCTGACTTTC. Translating gives CATSPGVAGLSGANVLTF.

The chain combines TRBV7-9 with TRBJ2-7, with D perhaps matching TRBD2 (6 bases). V lost 1 base to trimming and J lost 4 bases, with 14 bases between them. The CDR3 consists of 15 residues. Germline assignment: CDR1 SEHNR and CDR2 FQNEAQ (reference sequence). The CDR3 protein is CASSLDAGSLYEQYF. The CDR3 bases are TGTGCCAGCAGCTTAGATGCGGGGTCCCTTTACGAGCAGTACTTC.

This clone appeared a few times. V usage is TRBV5-1 and J usage is TRBJ1-6; no definite D call. Germline V gene data show CDR1 as SGHRS and CDR2 as YFSETQ. The CDR3 has 13 amino acids. With 0 bases removed from V and 5 bases from J, the gap between germline ends came to 3 bases. This CDR3 reads CASSLGNNSPLHF. DNA of the CDR3: TGCGCCAGCAGCTTGGGCAATAATTCACCCCTCCACTTT.

The chain combines TRBV19 with TRBJ1-5; 10 nucleotides align to TRBD1. From germline, CDR1 is LNHDA and CDR2 SQIVND (reference sequence). Trimming at V came to 0 bases and at J to 4 bases, leaving 12 bases not matched to a gene. CDR3 size: 19 residues. Here the CDR3 reads CASSIDPDGQGDVNQPQHF. DNA of the CDR3: TGTGCCAGTAGTATAGATCCAGACGGACAGGGGGACGTAAATCAGCCCCAGCATTTT. Combining the CDR3 with reference TRBV19 and TRBJ1-5 gives the whole variable domain DGGITQSPKYLFRKEGQNVTLSCEQNLNHDAMYWYRQDPGQGLRLIYYSQIVNDFQKGDIAEGYSVSREKKESFPLTVTSAQKNPTAFYLCASSIDPDGQGDVNQPQHFGDGTRLSIL.

This chain connects TRBV11-2 to TRBJ2-3; D ambiguous. Germline-derived CDR1 and CDR2 are SGHAT and FQNNGV. The CDR3 is 17 amino acids. The V end was cut by 4 bases, the J end by 0 bases, with 17 bases between. CDR3 DNA: TGTGCCAGCAGCTCGGACCCATACTCCTCTAGCACAGATACGCAGTATTTT. It translates to CASSSDPYSSSTDTQYF.

About this clone: This same CDR3 is encoded by further DNA sequences in the sample. V usage is TRBV27 and J usage is TRBJ1-1; weak D call: TRBD1 (6 bases). The CDR3 sequence is 14 residues long. Germline V gene data show CDR1 as MNHEY and CDR2 as SMNVEV (reference sequence). V lost 2 bases to trimming and J lost 5 bases, with 12 bases between them. This chain's CDR3 is CASSLEGGLTEAFF. CDR3 nucleotides: TGTGCCAGCAGTTTAGAAGGGGGGTTAACTGAAGCTTTCTTT.

V gene TRBV13 combines with J gene TRBJ2-7; 9 positions match TRBD1. Trimming removed 4 bases from V and 5 bases from J; junction bases left unmatched: 6. CDR1 is PRHDT, CDR2 FYEKMQ, per germline (reference sequence). The CDR3 contains 14 residues. CDR3 in DNA: TGTGCCAGCAGCTCCCGGGACAGGGAAAACGAGCAGTACTTC. Protein: CASSSRDRENEQYF.

The chain couples TRBV29-1 to TRBJ1-2; D is perhaps TRBD1 (5 bases). Germline lookup yields CDR1 SQVTM and CDR2 ANQGSEA. This CDR3 spans 15 amino acids. V shed 1 base and J shed 4 bases, with 16 bases lying between them. Here the CDR3 reads CSVEGWGGLTYGYTF. The CDR3 DNA sequence: TGCAGCGTTGAAGGATGGGGGGGTCTCACCTATGGCTACACCTTC. The full variable domain, rest sourced from reference TRBV29-1 and TRBJ1-2, is SAVISQKPSRDICQRGTSLTIQCQVDSQVTMMFWYRQQPGQSLTLIATANQGSEATYESGFVIDKFPISRPNLTFSTLTVSNMSPEDSSIYLCSVEGWGGLTYGYTFGSGTRLTVV.

This chain joins TRBV27 and TRBJ2-7; possibly TRBD1 for D (6 bases). This CDR3 is built from 16 residues. Trimming cost V 4 bases and J 0 bases, with 16 bases left between them. Per the germline V gene, CDR1 is MNHEY and CDR2 is SMNVEV (reference sequence). The CDR3 region is CASSSTDRTFSYEQYF. CDR3 nucleotide sequence: TGTGCCAGCAGTTCCACCGACAGGACTTTCTCCTACGAGCAGTACTTC.

This clone appeared a few times. The same CDR3 is also encoded by other DNA sequences in this sample. This rearrangement joins TRBV19 to TRBJ2-2; no reliable D call. V lost 3 bases and J lost 6, with 5 bases in between. Germline V lookup: CDR1 LNHDA, CDR2 SQIVND (reference sequence). The CDR3 loop spans 12 amino acids. The CDR3 region has the DNA TGTGCCAGTAGTATTGCCGCCGGGGAGCTGTTTTTT. Protein: CASSIAAGELFF.

The chain joins TRBV7-9 to TRBJ2-1; D is perhaps TRBD1 (6 bases). The CDR3 is 15 residues long. The V gene's germline CDR1 is SEHNR and CDR2 FQNEAQ (reference sequence). Trimming removed 5 bases from V and 3 bases from J, with 14 bases in between. This CDR3 is CASSPQGKDYNEQFF. The CDR3 nucleotides are TGTGCCAGCAGCCCACAGGGCAAGGACTACAATGAGCAGTTCTTC.

V gene TRBV11-2 combines with J gene TRBJ2-3, with TRBD2 matching over 7 bases. With 3 bases clipped from V and 2 bases from J, the junction kept 8 bases outside the gene matches. The V gene's germline CDR1 is SGHAT and CDR2 FQNNGV. CDR3 length: 16 residues. The CDR3 sequence: CASSLDGTTSTDTQYF. The CDR3 DNA sequence: TGTGCCAGCAGCTTGGACGGGACTACTTCCACAGATACGCAGTATTTT.

The chain has TRBV9 and TRBJ2-1, with 11 bases fitting TRBD2. In germline, CDR1 is SGDLS, CDR2 YYNGEE. CDR3 size: 16 residues. Trimming took 3 bases from V and 5 from J; bases not matched to a gene: 7. The DNA of the CDR3 is TGTGCCAGCAGCGCGCTAGGGGGACTAGCGGACAATGAGCAGTTCTTC. Translating gives CASSALGGLADNEQFF.

This chain joins TRBV6-5 and TRBJ2-5; D not resolved. The CDR3 length is 13 residues. Germline CDR1 is MNHEY and CDR2 is SVGAGI. Trimming removed 0 bases at V and 7 bases at J, with 9 bases between. DNA of the CDR3: TGTGCCAGCAGTTACTCGGATACGGCGACCCAGTACTTC. Its translation is CASSYSDTATQYF.

The chain combines TRBV4-3 with TRBJ2-5; 9 bases are shared with TRBD1. Per the germline V gene, CDR1 is LGHNA and CDR2 is YSLEER. The CDR3 is 17 amino acids. Trimming removed 3 bases from V and 0 bases from J; junction bases left unmatched: 8. The CDR3 bases are TGCGCCAGCAGCCACACGACCGGGACAGGGTACCAAGAGACCCAGTACTTC. This gives the protein CASSHTTGTGYQETQYF.

The gene calls are TRBV2 and TRBJ2-4; D gene uncertain. CDR1 and CDR2 (germline): SNHLY, FYNNEI. The V and J ends lost 3 bases and 4 bases respectively, with 10 bases between them. The CDR3 is 14 amino acids. In DNA, the CDR3 is TGTGCCAGCAGTGAGGCCAACCAGAAAAACATTCAGTACTTC. It codes for CASSEANQKNIQYF.

This chain connects TRBV5-4 to TRBJ2-7, with 8 bases matching TRBD2. The germline CDR1 and CDR2 sequences are SGHNT and YYREEE (reference sequence). The CDR3 is 14 amino acids. Trimming took 5 bases from V and 5 from J; bases not matched to a gene: 9. Here the CDR3 DNA reads TGTGCCAGCAGTTCGAGCGGGAGCAAAAACGAGCAGTACTTC. Amino acid sequence: CASSSSGSKNEQYF.

The count of this clone is one. The chain has TRBV7-2 and TRBJ1-1; D unclear. Trimming took off 5 bases at V and 0 bases at J, with 13 bases between the two ends. The CDR3 extends over 15 amino acids. Germline V gene sequence: CDR1 SGHTA, CDR2 FQGNSA. CDR3 loop: CASSPLPPVNTEAFF. The DNA for the CDR3 is TGTGCCAGCAGCCCCCTCCCCCCCGTGAACACTGAAGCTTTCTTT.

The chain uses TRBV5-6 and TRBJ1-2; D possibly corresponds to TRBD1 (5 bases). The V and J ends lost 7 bases and 0 bases respectively, with 19 bases between them. CDR3 length: 16 amino acids. Germline CDR1 is SGHDT and CDR2 is YYEEEE. The DNA for the CDR3 is TGTGCCAGCCAACTTGGGATTGGGACGGCTAACTATGGCTACACCTTC. It yields the protein CASQLGIGTANYGYTF.

This sequence joins TRBV7-6 and TRBJ2-5; the match to TRBD1 covers 7 bases. Germline V gene lookup returns CDR1 SGHVS and CDR2 FNYEAQ. CDR3 length: 15 residues. V dropped 4 bases and J dropped 5; count of bases not matched to a gene: 10. CDR3 residues: CASSSYRGEWETQYF. Here the CDR3 DNA reads TGTGCCAGCAGCTCCTACAGGGGAGAGTGGGAGACCCAGTACTTC.